A single sample gave rise to the 2 T cell receptor beta chains below, sequenced in a study of blood T cell repertoires in COVID-19. Profiled with immunoSEQ multiplex PCR; TCRdb holds only in-frame clones, not every one. Of approximately 150,000 clones in the sample, around nine tenths were seen once. Sequencing was performed on peripheral blood. Receptors were obtained from a woman aged 45-60 years with acute or convalescent COVID-19.

The chain couples TRBV5-1 to TRBJ2-4; the D gene is possibly TRBD2 (6 bases). Trimming shortened V by 0 bases and J by 7 bases, and 20 bases separated the two germline ends. In germline, CDR1 is SGHRS, CDR2 YFSETQ. The CDR3 covers 17 residues. The CDR3 nucleotides read TGCGCCAGCAGCTTGGCCGGGGTGGGGGGAGGATTGAACATTCAGTACTTC. Amino acid sequence: CASSLAGVGGGLNIQYF.

V and J are TRBV2 and TRBJ2-5, with a tentative D call TRBD2 (6 bases). Germline V CDR1 and CDR2: SNHLY, FYNNEI. This CDR3 has 15 amino acids. V lost 2 bases, J lost 1 base, and 11 bases lay in between. For the CDR3, the DNA is TGTGCCAGCAGTGAATACGGGGACTTCCAAGAGACCCAGTACTTC. It specifies CASSEYGDFQETQYF.